This paragraph reports one TCR beta chain. This clonotype was detected only a few times. It lacks a known antigen. There are no base qualities to consult, and no much larger clone falls within one base. These data come from a study of T-cell reconstitution after alpha-beta-depleted transplantation in children (TCRdb year 2016). Describing the broader study: The study quantitatively tracked T-cell immune reconstitution after TCRalphabeta/CD19-depleted allogeneic hematopoietic cell transplantation in children using TCR repertoire profiling. General conclusions and limits of the study: In some patients, high TCRbeta diversity at day 60 was attributed to recipient T cells and intrathymic progenitors that had survived conditioning. Apparently early alphabetaT-cell count recovery about two months after transplant reportedly relied on only several hundred rapidly expanded clones derived from non-depleted graft cells. Over the following months the frequencies of hyperexpanded clones went down, and after one year T-cell counts and TCRbeta diversity were mostly credited to newly produced T cells.

Library construction relied on PCR. Sequencing used an Illumina HiSeq 2500. TCR library preparation used molecular barcoding, with unique molecular identifiers applied to normalize quantification of the TCRbeta repertoire. TCRdb handled the public reads itself, with Q25 trimming in fastp and clone calling in MiXCR, and kept productive beta chains. A single entry per CDR3 protein holds the most common genes and DNA from its merged rows. The sample table lists about 250,000 distinct CDR3 sequences, 20% to 30% of them with a count of one. Of the sample, about 4.8% falls within the top ten clones. The treatment or condition label corresponds to: allogeneic hematopoietic cell transplantation with graft depleted of TCRalphabeta T cells and CD19 B cells. TCRalphabeta/CD19-depleted allogeneic hematopoietic cell grafts were given to the transplant recipients, all of whom were children. The sequences come from PBMCs, mostly from graft donor cells, collected 360 days after TCRalphabeta/CD19-depleted stem cell transplant. This receptor was identified in a female patient younger than 10 who had a stem cell transplant for congenital amegakaryocytic thrombocytopenia, so the T cells may come from the graft donor.

The CDR3 protein is CASSFDRTEYTQETQYF. In nucleotide form, the sequence is TGTGCCAGCAGCTTTGATCGGACAGAGTACACCCAAGAGACCCAGTACTTC. In this chain, TRBV11-1 is recombined with TRBJ2-5; a tentative D match to TRBD1 spans 6 bases. V loses 3 bases, J loses 1 base, and the germline ends lie 18 bases apart. CDR1 and CDR2, looked up from the germline V gene (reference sequence), are SGHAT and FQDESV. The CDR3 starts with the cysteine, ends with the phenylalanine, and has 17 residues. Only the CDR3 part of the read is kept: 51 bases, read in frame from the first base.